One T cell receptor beta chain is described in this entry. Its target is unknown. It was from roughly 20-30 mg of unsorted bulk tissue that RNA and DNA were co-extracted. CDR1 is LGHNA, CDR2 YNFKEQ, per germline. This CDR3 spans 16 amino acids. The V segment lost 3 bases and the J segment 12 bases; nucleotides outside the gene matches: 15. Production of TCR beta cDNA used about 500 ng total RNA together with a constant-region primer. Researchers made the TCR beta libraries by running three nested multiplex PCR rounds with slightly modified ARM-PCR. Rounds one and two of PCR, each of about 10 cycles, were primed with TRBV1-TRBV30 forward primers and a C-beta reverse primer. MiXCR, applied by TCRdb to the multiplex PCR reads, yields one record per CDR3 protein. The table has about 190,000 distinct CDR3 sequences, roughly 80% seen once. This sample is drawn from a study of tumor-infiltrating lymphocytes in primary liver carcinoma.

Study results and caveats: Tumors had a top-250-clone fraction that was significantly higher than blood (p = 0.039).

Sample: tumor tissue from primary liver carcinoma. The chain combines TRBV4-2 with TRBJ2-1; 9 bases map to TRBD2. This receptor was identified in a man aged 35-49 years with primary liver carcinoma and hepatitis B virus infection. CDR3 DNA: TGTGCCAGCAGCCAGCCGGGAGTAGCGGGAGATAGGGTGCAGTTCTTC. It translates to CASSQPGVAGDRVQFF.